The following is a T cell receptor beta chain sequence with its context. Using immunoSEQ multiplex PCR, the repertoire was profiled, and TCRdb retains in-frame clones only, with some absent. The data show about 96,000 clones, around 91% seen once. These data are taken from a study of OX40 agonist ivuxolimab in advanced cancers. At the level of the study: At around 83% male, the cohort had a mean age of about 60 years, ranging from about 20 to 79.

This CDR3 is built from 14 residues. The germline V and J ends were trimmed by 4 bases and 0 bases, with 7 bases remaining between them. The germline gives CDR1 LNHDA, CDR2 SQIVND (reference sequence). The chain joins TRBV19 to TRBJ2-4; D gene unclear. This sequence was found in an adult with an advanced solid tumor such as melanoma, head and neck, liver or kidney cancer. The starting material was CD4+ or CD8+ T cells sorted from blood, obtained in a trial of the OX40 agonist ivuxolimab. The CDR3 reads CASSTLLAKNIQYF. Here the CDR3 DNA reads TGTGCCAGTAGTACCCTGTTAGCCAAAAACATTCAGTACTTC.